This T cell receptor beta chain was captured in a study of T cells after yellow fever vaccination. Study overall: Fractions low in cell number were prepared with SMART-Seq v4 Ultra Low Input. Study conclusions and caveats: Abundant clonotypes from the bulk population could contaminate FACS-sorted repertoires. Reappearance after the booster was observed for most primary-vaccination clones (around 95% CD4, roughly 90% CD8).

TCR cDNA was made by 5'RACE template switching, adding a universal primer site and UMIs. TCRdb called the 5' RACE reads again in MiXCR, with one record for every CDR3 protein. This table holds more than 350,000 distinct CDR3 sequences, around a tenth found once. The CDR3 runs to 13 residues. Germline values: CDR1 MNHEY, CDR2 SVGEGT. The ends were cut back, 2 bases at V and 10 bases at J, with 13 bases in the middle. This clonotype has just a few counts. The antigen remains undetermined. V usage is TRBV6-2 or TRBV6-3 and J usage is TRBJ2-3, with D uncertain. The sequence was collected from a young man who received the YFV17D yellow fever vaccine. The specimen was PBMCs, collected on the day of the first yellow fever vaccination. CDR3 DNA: TGTGCCAGCAGTTACGTTCCTCCCCGGGCGCAGTATTTT. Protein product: CASSYVPPRAQYF.